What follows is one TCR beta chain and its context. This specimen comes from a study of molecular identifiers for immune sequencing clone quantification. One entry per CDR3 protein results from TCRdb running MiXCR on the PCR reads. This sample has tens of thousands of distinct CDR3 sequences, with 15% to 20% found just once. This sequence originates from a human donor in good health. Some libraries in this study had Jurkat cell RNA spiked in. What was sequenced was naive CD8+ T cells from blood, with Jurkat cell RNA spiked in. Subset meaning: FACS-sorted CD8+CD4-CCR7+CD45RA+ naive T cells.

CDR3 bases: TGCAGTGCTAGAGATAGGGACGAGTTCACAGATACGCAGTATTTT. Translated: CSARDRDEFTDTQYF. This chain links TRBV20-1 with TRBJ2-3; either TRBD1 or TRBD2 may supply D (5 bases each). Between the trimmed V and J ends, which lost 0 bases and 2 bases, there was a span of 12 bases. The CDR3 runs to 15 residues. In germline, CDR1 is DFQATT, CDR2 SNEGSKA (reference sequence).